This passage covers 20 T cell receptor beta chains from one sample sequenced in a study of T-cell memory formation after mild COVID-19. TCRdb re-derived calls from the 5' RACE reads in MiXCR, one entry per CDR3 protein. The table records 350,000 to 400,000 distinct CDR3 sequences, 13% to 15% of them present only once. Sequenced: PBMCs or a T cell subset sorted from them (not recorded which). These receptors were collected from a man aged 18 to 29 who had mild COVID-19 (a few samples of this study predate the infection). Cell type and time point are not known.

This sequence joins TRBV10-3 and TRBJ2-3, with 10 bases that match TRBD1. Trimming at V came to 6 bases and at J to 4 bases, leaving 7 bases not matched to a gene. The CDR3 length is 15 residues. Germline V gives CDR1 ENHRY, CDR2 SYGVKD. This CDR3 reads CAIRTGTGDADTQYF. CDR3 DNA: TGTGCCATCAGAACCGGGACAGGGGACGCAGATACGCAGTATTTT.

This clonotype was counted a few times. J is TRBJ2-7 and V is TRBV5-6; D may be TRBD1 (7 bases). The length of the CDR3 is 13 residues. The V end lost 1 base, the J end lost 6 bases, and 11 bases lay between the germline ends. Germline V lookup: CDR1 SGHDT, CDR2 YYEEEE. CDR3 residues: CASSLPGGLEQYF. The CDR3 coding sequence is TGTGCCAGCAGCTTGCCAGGGGGGCTCGAGCAGTACTTC.

The rearrangement links TRBV15 to TRBJ2-5, with D uncertain. Trimming stripped 1 base from V and 5 bases from J, with 11 bases between. Germline CDR1 LNHNV, CDR2 YYDKDF (reference sequence). The CDR3 consists of 14 residues. The CDR3 DNA sequence: TGTGCCACCAGCAGAGCGCGTAGGTGGGAGACCCAGTACTTC. It is translated as CATSRARRWETQYF.

This clonotype was observed many times. The chain recombines TRBV6-5 with TRBJ2-2, with TRBD1 matching 7 bases. This CDR3 is 16 amino acids long. Germline V gene sequence: CDR1 MNHEY, CDR2 SVGAGI. With V trimmed by 2 bases and J by 2 bases, 5 bases remained unmatched. CDR3 residues: CASSYLTGPNTGELFF. The CDR3 DNA reads TGTGCCAGCAGTTACCTGACAGGGCCCAACACCGGGGAGCTGTTTTTT.

This chain joins TRBV9 and TRBJ1-2, with D hard to call. Trimming shortened V by 4 bases and J by 8 bases, and 15 bases separated the two germline ends. CDR3 length equals 13 residues. From germline, CDR1 is SGDLS and CDR2 YYNGEE. The CDR3 DNA reads TGTGCCAGCAGCCCCCGCGGGTTCCACGGCTACACCTTC. This translates into CASSPRGFHGYTF.

This clonotype has only a few counts. This chain joins TRBV29-1 and TRBJ2-3; the match to TRBD1 covers 11 bases. Germline V CDR1 and CDR2: SQVTM, ANQGSEA. V was pared by 6 bases and J by 2 bases, with 4 bases of the junction left unmatched. The CDR3 has 14 residues. This chain's CDR3 is CSVTDRGPTDTQYF. The CDR3 DNA is TGCAGCGTCACGGACAGGGGGCCCACAGATACGCAGTATTTT.

This chain uses TRBV10-3 with TRBJ2-1, with TRBD2 matching 9 bases. This CDR3 comprises 16 residues. CDR1 and CDR2 (germline): ENHRY, SYGVKD. With V trimmed by 0 bases and J by 5 bases, 5 bases remained unmatched. The CDR3 DNA follows: TGTGCCATCAGTGAGTCCCTAGCGGGGTCCCACAATGAGCAGTTCTTC. Translating gives CAISESLAGSHNEQFF.

In its sample, this clonotype was seen a few times. This rearrangement joins TRBV18 to TRBJ1-6, with a weak D call TRBD1 (6 bases). Trimming removed 2 bases from V and 10 bases from J, with 18 bases in between. There are 16 residues in the CDR3. The germline V gene encodes CDR1 KGHSH and CDR2 LQKENI. CDR3 region: CASSPKQGGDRSPLHF. Written as DNA, the CDR3 is TGTGCCAGCTCACCAAAACAGGGCGGGGACCGATCACCCCTCCACTTT.

This chain uses TRBV6-2 or TRBV6-3 with TRBJ2-7; no firm D call. CDR1 and CDR2 (germline): MNHEY, SVGEGT. V was clipped by 2 bases and J by 6 bases, with 17 bases between them. CDR3 length: 15 residues. The CDR3, as DNA: TGTGCCAGCAGTTACGGTGAGCTGACGGCGTCCGAGCAGTACTTC. Amino acids: CASSYGELTASEQYF.

At least ten counts were recorded for this clonotype. The chain links TRBV4-3 to TRBJ2-7; TRBD2 aligns across 10 bases. Unmatched junction bases numbered 3, after V lost 3 bases and J lost 4 bases. Germline CDR1 and CDR2: LGHNA and YSLEER. The CDR3 is 14 amino acids. Written as DNA, the CDR3 is TGCGCCAGCAGCCACTCTAGCGGGGGATACGAGCAGTACTTC. It specifies CASSHSSGGYEQYF.

The chain carries TRBV27 and TRBJ1-1; D is unclear. Germline V gene sequence: CDR1 MNHEY, CDR2 SMNVEV (reference sequence). The V gene lost 3 bases and the J gene lost 8 bases, with 7 bases spanning the gap. CDR3 length: 11 residues. CDR3 in DNA: TGTGCCAGCAGTTTGGCTGGGGAAGCTTTCTTT. Its translation is CASSLAGEAFF.

This clonotype was seen more than once but under ten times. This chain uses TRBV18 with TRBJ2-3; no firm D call. V lost 4 bases and J 2 bases, leaving 10 bases between the germline ends. Looked up from germline, CDR1 is KGHSH and CDR2 is LQKENI. CDR3 size: 14 residues. The CDR3 loop is CASSRQAPTDTQYF. The CDR3 DNA is TGTGCCAGCTCACGACAAGCACCCACAGATACGCAGTATTTT. Complete variable domain (other parts from reference TRBV18 and TRBJ2-3): NAGVMQNPRHLVRRRGQEARLRCSPMKGHSHVYWYRQLPEEGLKFMVYLQKENIIDESGMPKERFSAEFPKEGPSILRIQQVVRGDSAAYFCASSRQAPTDTQYFGPGTRLTVL.

At least ten counts were recorded for this clonotype. This sequence joins TRBV20-1 and TRBJ2-7, with a tentative D call TRBD1 (6 bases). There are 12 residues in the CDR3. The V and J ends lost 6 bases and 3 bases respectively, with 12 bases between them. In germline, CDR1 is DFQATT, CDR2 SNEGSKA (reference sequence). CDR3 DNA: TGCAGTGCCATTGGACAGATCTACGAGCAGTACTTC. This sequence encodes CSAIGQIYEQYF.

This clonotype was found a few times. The V and J genes are TRBV5-1 and TRBJ2-7, with D possibly TRBD1 on 6 matching bases. V was cut by 4 bases and J by 1 base, with 27 bases left in between. The CDR3 contains 19 residues. Germline loops: CDR1 SGHRS, CDR2 YFSETQ. CDR3: CASSRLVSPGQGNSYEQYV. The CDR3 DNA reads TGCGCCAGCAGCCGCCTTGTATCACCGGGACAAGGTAATTCCTACGAGCAGTACGTC.

The chain has TRBV6-5 and TRBJ1-6; unclear D gene. Germline lookup yields CDR1 MNHEY and CDR2 SVGAGI. The CDR3 consists of 16 residues. V was pared by 4 bases and J by 0 bases, with 10 bases between. This CDR3 reads CASSSWGASYNSPLHF. The CDR3 DNA is TGTGCCAGCAGTTCGTGGGGAGCCTCCTATAATTCACCCCTCCACTTT.

This clonotype was seen a handful of times. The genes are TRBV5-5 and TRBJ1-1; D gene unclear. With 4 bases removed from V and 0 bases from J, the gap between germline ends came to 13 bases. This CDR3 comprises 15 residues. Germline V gives CDR1 SGHKS, CDR2 YYEKEE (reference sequence). Here the CDR3 reads CASSRPGFMNTEAFF. CDR3 DNA sequence: TGTGCCAGCAGCCGGCCCGGATTCATGAACACTGAAGCTTTCTTT.

Only a few counts were recorded for this clonotype. The chain is built from TRBV5-1 and TRBJ1-6, with 7 bases identical to TRBD1. The V gene's germline CDR1 is SGHRS and CDR2 YFSETQ. With 4 bases clipped from V and 4 bases from J, the junction kept 8 bases outside the gene matches. The CDR3 has 16 residues. CDR3: CASSREQGSYNSPLHF. The CDR3 DNA follows: TGCGCCAGCAGCAGAGAACAGGGGAGTTATAATTCACCCCTCCACTTT.

CDR3: CASSDRTSRRNEQFF. CDR3 bases: TGTGCCAGCTCAGATCGGACTTCCCGCCGCAATGAGCAGTTCTTC. The chain carries TRBV18 and TRBJ2-1; TRBD2 is a possible D gene (5 bases). CDR1 KGHSH and CDR2 LQKENI come from the germline V gene. The V end lost 5 bases, the J end lost 6 bases, and 17 bases lay between the germline ends. This CDR3 contains 15 residues.

The chain couples TRBV20-1 to TRBJ2-1; D not resolved. The germline gives CDR1 DFQATT, CDR2 SNEGSKA (reference sequence). Trimming left V 1 base short and J 0 bases short, with 7 bases between. There are 14 residues in the CDR3. CDR3 sequence (DNA): TGCAGTGCTAGAGGCCGGAGCTCCTACAATGAGCAGTTCTTC. Its translation: CSARGRSSYNEQFF.

The J gene is TRBJ2-3, the V gene TRBV7-9; TRBD2 matches at 8 bases. Germline V gene data show CDR1 as SEHNR and CDR2 as FQNEAQ (reference sequence). This CDR3 is built from 14 residues. J was trimmed by 5 bases and V by 5 bases; bases with no gene match: 6. The CDR3 DNA reads as TGTGCCAGCAGCGGAGGACTAGCAGTAGATACGCAGTATTTT. Residues: CASSGGLAVDTQYF.